This passage covers 18 T cell receptor beta chains from one sample sequenced in a study of early T cells in non-severe SARS-CoV-2 infection. A single record per CDR3 protein comes from TCRdb applying MiXCR to the 5' RACE reads. In the table there are 90,000 to 130,000 distinct CDR3 sequences, around 10% of which are singletons. The sample consisted of whole blood. Receptors originate from an adult who was a healthcare worker with PCR-confirmed SARS-CoV-2 infection or an uninfected control (not recorded which).

This clonotype was recorded many times. The chain recombines TRBV4-1 with TRBJ2-1, with a weak D call TRBD2 (6 bases). The CDR3 covers 13 residues. CDR1 is MGHRA and CDR2 is YSYEKL in the germline V gene. The V and J ends lost 3 bases and 15 bases respectively, with 18 bases between them. The CDR3: CASSHLFSGRAFF. Here the CDR3 DNA reads TGCGCCAGCAGCCACCTTTTTAGCGGAAGAGCGTTCTTC.

This clonotype was seen a few times. CDR3 loop: CAWSPRGAGNEQFF. The CDR3 nucleotides read TGTGCCTGGAGCCCGCGGGGGGCGGGCAATGAGCAGTTCTTC. The rearrangement joins TRBV30 to TRBJ2-1, with 8 bases lining up with TRBD2. The CDR3 is made up of 14 amino acids. The V gene end was trimmed by 3 bases and the J gene end by 6 bases; junction bases not matched to a gene: 7. Germline-derived CDR1 and CDR2 are GTSNPN and SVGIG (reference sequence).

The chain recombines TRBV6-7 with TRBJ1-1, with TRBD1 as a possible D gene (6 bases). TRBV6-7 is labeled an ORF, and its function is uncertain. The CDR3 extends over 14 amino acids. V was pared by 3 bases and J by 1 base, with 9 bases between. CDR3 in DNA: TGTGCCAGCAGTTATGGACAGACGAACACTGAAGCTTTCTTT. It specifies CASSYGQTNTEAFF.

The table lists this clonotype with many counts. The rearrangement links TRBV7-3 to TRBJ2-1, with 12 bases aligning to TRBD2. This CDR3 spans 14 amino acids. The V gene's germline CDR1 is SGHTA and CDR2 FQGTGA. The trim removed 5 bases at V and 9 bases at J, leaving 5 bases unmatched. This CDR3 is CASSPRTSGTEQFF. The CDR3 bases are TGTGCCAGCAGCCCTAGGACTAGCGGGACTGAGCAGTTCTTC.

This clonotype was detected ten times or more. The chain carries TRBV12-3 or TRBV12-4 and TRBJ2-7; D remains unclear. Trimming stripped 7 bases from V and 0 bases from J, with 10 bases between. The CDR3 runs to 13 residues. The CDR3 region has the DNA TGTGCCAGCACTAGGGTAAGCTCCTACGAGCAGTACTTC. Residues: CASTRVSSYEQYF.

The genes are TRBV20-1 and TRBJ2-7; D is unclear. The CDR3 covers 13 residues. V lost 3 bases to trimming and J lost 3 bases, with 12 bases between them. Looked up from germline, CDR1 is DFQATT and CDR2 is SNEGSKA (reference sequence). CDR3 bases: TGCAGTGCTAGTTTCGGCGGTGACTACGAGCAGTACTTC. Amino acids: CSASFGGDYEQYF.

The rearrangement links TRBV14 to TRBJ1-2; TRBD1 aligns across 7 bases. This CDR3 has 18 amino acids. With 4 bases clipped from V and 4 bases from J, the junction kept 18 bases outside the gene matches. Per germline, CDR1 SGHDN and CDR2 FVKESK. As DNA, the CDR3 is TGTGCCAGCAGCCGCGGGGGACAGCAAAGACCCTCTGGCTATGGCTACACCTTC. It is translated as CASSRGGQQRPSGYGYTF.

This clonotype was picked up many times. V usage is TRBV11-2 and J usage is TRBJ2-7, with 10 bases fitting TRBD1. The V gene's germline CDR1 is SGHAT and CDR2 FQNNGV. This CDR3 contains 13 residues. V lost 4 bases, J lost 5 bases, and 2 bases stayed unmatched. CDR3 in DNA: TGTGCCAGCAGCTGGGACAGGGGCCACGAGCAGTACTTC. This gives the protein CASSWDRGHEQYF.

The chain recombines TRBV11-3 with TRBJ1-1; TRBD1 might be the D (6 bases). Between the trimmed V and J ends, which lost 0 bases and 0 bases, there was a span of 20 bases. Per the germline V gene, CDR1 is SGHNT and CDR2 is YENEEA. The CDR3 totals 19 residues. The CDR3 loop reads CASSLDRGRGRIMNTEAFF. As DNA, the CDR3 is TGTGCCAGCAGCTTAGATCGGGGCAGGGGAAGAATCATGAACACTGAAGCTTTCTTT.

The chain couples TRBV29-1 to TRBJ2-3; tentatively, D is TRBD1 (5 bases). V lost 0 bases to trimming and J lost 9 bases, with 16 bases between them. The CDR3 runs 14 residues. Germline CDR1 SQVTM, CDR2 ANQGSEA. The DNA for the CDR3 is TGCAGCGTTGAAGATCTTCTGGGCCAGGGAACGCAGTATTTT. As protein: CSVEDLLGQGTQYF.

This clonotype came up many times. The chain combines TRBV10-3 with TRBJ2-7; D is unresolved. Germline V gene lookup returns CDR1 ENHRY and CDR2 SYGVKD. The ends were cut back, 3 bases at V and 7 bases at J, with 7 bases in the middle. CDR3 length: 11 amino acids. The DNA of the CDR3 is TGTGCCATCAGTGAAACATGGGAGCAGTACTTC. Translation: CAISETWEQYF.

This clonotype appeared a few times. V usage is TRBV20-1 and J usage is TRBJ2-7, with D maybe TRBD2 (5 bases). From germline, CDR1 is DFQATT and CDR2 SNEGSKA (reference sequence). The CDR3 is 14 amino acids. V gave up 3 bases and J gave up 4 bases, with 16 bases separating them. The CDR3 DNA reads TGCAGTGCTAGGATGGGAGAAAACAGATACGAGCAGTACTTC. It translates to CSARMGENRYEQYF.

This clonotype occurred once. The V and J genes are TRBV7-6 and TRBJ1-1, with D possibly matching TRBD1 (6 bases). Per germline, CDR1 SGHVS and CDR2 FNYEAQ. V was pared by 6 bases and J by 5 bases, with 16 bases between. The CDR3 is 14 residues long. The chain's CDR3 is CASRLQGTGTEAFF. In DNA form, the CDR3 reads TGTGCCAGCAGACTACAGGGTACGGGTACTGAAGCTTTCTTT.

The J gene is TRBJ1-2, the V gene TRBV11-3; 9 nucleotides agree with TRBD1. After removal of 5 bases from V and 4 bases from J, the junction contained 11 bases not matched to a gene. Germline CDR1 reads SGHNT; CDR2 reads YENEEA. The CDR3 covers 16 residues. This CDR3 reads CASSRTGTGRFYGYTF. The CDR3 DNA sequence: TGTGCCAGCAGCCGGACCGGGACAGGGCGCTTCTATGGCTACACCTTC. The variable domain in full, completed from reference TRBV11-3 and TRBJ1-2, reads EAGVVQSPRYKIIEKKQPVAFWCNPISGHNTLYWYLQNLGQGPELLIRYENEEAVDDSQLPKDRFSAERLKGVDSTLKIQPAELGDSAVYLCASSRTGTGRFYGYTFGSGTRLTVV.

The chain employs TRBV12-3 or TRBV12-4 and TRBJ2-1, with TRBD2 as a possible D gene (6 bases). Trimming took off 7 bases at V and 5 bases at J, with 9 bases between the two ends. This CDR3 comprises 12 residues. The CDR3 here is CASIQRDNEQFF. The CDR3 bases are TGTGCCAGCATCCAGCGGGACAATGAGCAGTTCTTC.

This clonotype has only a few counts. CDR3 bases: TGCGCCAGCAGCCCTCTATTAGCGGGAGTAAACAATGAGCAGTTCTTC. The encoded protein is CASSPLLAGVNNEQFF. V is TRBV5-1 and J is TRBJ2-1; 9 nucleotides match TRBD2. Germline lookup yields CDR1 SGHRS and CDR2 YFSETQ. The CDR3 contains 16 residues. Germline trimming cut 4 bases from V and 5 bases from J; bases unmatched to any gene: 10.

This clonotype was detected ten times or more. The chain employs TRBV10-3 and TRBJ2-1; D might be TRBD1 or TRBD2, each matching 6 bases. V lost 4 bases and J 1 base, leaving 8 bases between the germline ends. The length of the CDR3 is 14 residues. Germline assignment: CDR1 ENHRY and CDR2 SYGVKD. Here the CDR3 DNA reads TGTGCCATCAGTGGGGGGGCATCCTACAATGAGCAGTTCTTC. Translating it yields CAISGGASYNEQFF.

This chain links TRBV10-3 with TRBJ1-1; D call uncertain. CDR1 ENHRY and CDR2 SYGVKD come from the germline V gene. The CDR3 spans 14 residues. V was cut by 0 bases and J by 1 base, with 6 bases left in between. CDR3 coding DNA: TGTGCCATCAGTGAGTCGGAGGCGAACACTGAAGCTTTCTTT. It specifies CAISESEANTEAFF.